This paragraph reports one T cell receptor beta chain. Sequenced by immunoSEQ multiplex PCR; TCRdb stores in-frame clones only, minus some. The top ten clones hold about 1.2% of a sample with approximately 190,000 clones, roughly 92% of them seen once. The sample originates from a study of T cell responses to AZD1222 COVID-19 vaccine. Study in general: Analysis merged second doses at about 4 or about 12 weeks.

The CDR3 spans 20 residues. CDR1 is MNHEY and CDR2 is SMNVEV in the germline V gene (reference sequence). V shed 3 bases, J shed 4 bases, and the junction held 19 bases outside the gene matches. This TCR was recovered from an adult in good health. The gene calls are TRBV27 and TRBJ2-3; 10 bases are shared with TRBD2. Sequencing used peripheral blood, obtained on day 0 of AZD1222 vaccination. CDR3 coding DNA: TGTGCCAGCAGTTTCTCCAAAACGCACATAACTAGCGGGGCCCCAGATACGCAGTATTTT. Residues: CASSFSKTHITSGAPDTQYF.